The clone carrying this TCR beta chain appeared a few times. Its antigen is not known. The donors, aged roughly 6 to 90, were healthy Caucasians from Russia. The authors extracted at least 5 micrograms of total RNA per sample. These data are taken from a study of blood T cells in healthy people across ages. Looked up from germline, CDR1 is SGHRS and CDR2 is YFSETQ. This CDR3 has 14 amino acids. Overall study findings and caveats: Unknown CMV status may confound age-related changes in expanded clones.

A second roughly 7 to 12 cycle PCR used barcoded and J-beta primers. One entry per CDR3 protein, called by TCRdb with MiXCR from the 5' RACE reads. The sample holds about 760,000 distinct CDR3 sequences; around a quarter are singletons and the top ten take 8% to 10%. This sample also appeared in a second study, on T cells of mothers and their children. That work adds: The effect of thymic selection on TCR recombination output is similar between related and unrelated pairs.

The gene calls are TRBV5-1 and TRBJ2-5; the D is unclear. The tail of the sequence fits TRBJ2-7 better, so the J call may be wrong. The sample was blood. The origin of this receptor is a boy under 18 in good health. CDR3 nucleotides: TGCGCCAGCAGCTTGGACAGACACTACTACGAGCAGTACTTC. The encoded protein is CASSLDRHYYEQYF.